Detailed here is one TCR beta chain. Under the authors' procedure: Amplification from reference gene primers served as the basis for estimated nucleated cell counts. The method was immunoSEQ multiplex PCR; TCRdb's version includes in-frame clones alone and lacks a portion of them. V and J calls and clone size are as listed in that table; D and trimming were resolved from the DNA. The sample shows about 480,000 clones, approximately 91% of them seen only once. The sample is drawn from a study of blood T cell repertoires in COVID-19. Overall study context: Nucleic acid was either cDNA or gDNA, and it came from T cells, B-cell-depleted T cells, or PBMCs.

The sample taken for sequencing was PBMCs or T cells enriched from blood (not recorded which). The sequence derives from a woman aged 60-75 years who had recovered from COVID-19.

This CDR3 is CASSLDRASNQPQHF. CDR3 nucleotides: TGTGCCAGCAGCCTGGACAGGGCAAGCAATCAGCCCCAGCATTTT. This chain links TRBV4-2 with TRBJ1-5; 8 bases are shared with TRBD1. The CDR3 is 15 amino acids. V was clipped by 4 bases and J by 1 base; unmatched bases: 3. CDR1 LGHNA and CDR2 YNFKEQ come from the germline V gene.